Listed below are T cell receptor beta chains from one sample, sequenced in a study of technical replicates of blood from a handful of donors. The method was immunoSEQ multiplex PCR; TCRdb's version includes in-frame clones alone and lacks a portion of them. The sample holds 75,000 to 80,000 clones, approximately 94% seen once. The specimen sequenced was T cells isolated from PBMCs. The receptor set was obtained from a human donor in good health. Both conserved end residues are part of each CDR3. D genes are given only for firm matches. Size is omitted from some rows. Given values are once, few, many or a class for expanded clones.

cdr3_nt: TGTGCCAGCAGTGAATGGGGGGACAGGGTTGGTTATGGCTACACCTTC; cdr3_aa: CASSEWGDRVGYGYTF; clone_size: .; v_call: TRBV25-1; j_call: TRBJ1-2; d_call: TRBD1
cdr3_nt: TGTGCCAGCAGGGCCACAGGGGGAGTCTATGGCTACACCTTC; cdr3_aa: CASRATGGVYGYTF; clone_size: .; v_call: TRBV2; j_call: TRBJ1-2; d_call: TRBD1
cdr3_nt: TGTGCCAGCAGCCAAGCGGGAATAGGATCCGGCGAGCAGTACTTC; cdr3_aa: CASSQAGIGSGEQYF; clone_size: .; v_call: TRBV7-2; j_call: TRBJ2-7; d_call: TRBD2
cdr3_nt: TGTGCCAGCAGTGGATGGGACAGGGGGCGCAATCAGCCCCAGCATTTT; cdr3_aa: CASSGWDRGRNQPQHF; clone_size: .; v_call: TRBV6-1; j_call: TRBJ1-5; d_call: TRBD1
cdr3_nt: TGTGCCTGTGAGGGGGCGCAGACAGATACGCAGTATTTT; cdr3_aa: CACEGAQTDTQYF; clone_size: .; v_call: TRBV11-2; j_call: TRBJ2-3; d_call: TRBD1
cdr3_nt: TGTGCCAGCAGCTTCTTGGGCAGTATGAACACTGAAGCTTTCTTT; cdr3_aa: CASSFLGSMNTEAFF; clone_size: few; v_call: TRBV5-6; j_call: TRBJ1-1; d_call: .
cdr3_nt: TGTGCCAGCAGCTTAGCGCTTACCGGGAGTGGTTACGAGCAGTACTTC; cdr3_aa: CASSLALTGSGYEQYF; clone_size: .; v_call: TRBV7-2; j_call: TRBJ2-7; d_call: .
cdr3_nt: TGCGCCAGCAGCTTAGGACTCGTTGTGTACCAAGAGACCCAGTACTTC; cdr3_aa: CASSLGLVVYQETQYF; clone_size: .; v_call: TRBV5-1; j_call: TRBJ2-5; d_call: .
cdr3_nt: TGTGCCAGCAGCTACACTAGCGGGAGGTCCTCCTACAATGAGCAGTTCTTC; cdr3_aa: CASSYTSGRSSYNEQFF; clone_size: .; v_call: TRBV7-2; j_call: TRBJ2-1; d_call: TRBD2
cdr3_nt: TGTGCCAGCACTAACAGAGGGACTGAAGCTTTCTTT; cdr3_aa: CASTNRGTEAFF; clone_size: .; v_call: TRBV7-9; j_call: TRBJ1-1; d_call: .
cdr3_nt: TGTGCCAGCAGCCAAGATCGGGTTGGGACAGCTGGGGCCAACGTCCTGACTTTC; cdr3_aa: CASSQDRVGTAGANVLTF; clone_size: .; v_call: TRBV4-2; j_call: TRBJ2-6; d_call: TRBD1
cdr3_nt: TGTGCCAGCAGTTACTCGGAGGGTTCAATGCCAGCTTTCTTT; cdr3_aa: CASSYSEGSMPAFF; clone_size: .; v_call: TRBV6-5; j_call: TRBJ1-1; d_call: .
cdr3_nt: TGTGCCAGCAGTTTATTTAGCGGGAGTTACAATGAGCAGTTCTTC; cdr3_aa: CASSLFSGSYNEQFF; clone_size: .; v_call: TRBV27; j_call: TRBJ2-1; d_call: TRBD2
cdr3_nt: TGTGCCAGCAGCCCGGGGGGGAACTACGAGCAGTACTTC; cdr3_aa: CASSPGGNYEQYF; clone_size: .; v_call: TRBV4-2; j_call: TRBJ2-7; d_call: TRBD2
cdr3_nt: TGCGCCAGCAGCTTGACTAGCAGTAGCACAGATACGCAGTATTTT; cdr3_aa: CASSLTSSSTDTQYF; clone_size: once; v_call: TRBV5-1; j_call: TRBJ2-3; d_call: .
cdr3_nt: TGCGCCAGCAGCTTGGAGGCAGGGCTGTTGGTCGAGCAGTACTTC; cdr3_aa: CASSLEAGLLVEQYF; clone_size: .; v_call: TRBV5-1; j_call: TRBJ2-7; d_call: .
cdr3_nt: TGCGCCAGCAGCTTGGAGGGAGGTGGGAAAGAGACCCAGTACTTC; cdr3_aa: CASSLEGGGKETQYF; clone_size: .; v_call: TRBV5-1; j_call: TRBJ2-5; d_call: .
cdr3_nt: TGTGCCAGCACGCCTACAGGGGGCTCGATCTATGGCTACACCTTC; cdr3_aa: CASTPTGGSIYGYTF; clone_size: .; v_call: TRBV6-5; j_call: TRBJ1-2; d_call: TRBD1
cdr3_nt: TGTGCCAGCAGCTTAGGGGGGACAGTGGATCAGCCCCAGCATTTT; cdr3_aa: CASSLGGTVDQPQHF; clone_size: .; v_call: TRBV7-9; j_call: TRBJ1-5; d_call: TRBD1
cdr3_nt: TGTGCCAGCACGGTTCCGCCCTCTGGGGCCAACGTCCTGACTTTC; cdr3_aa: CASTVPPSGANVLTF; clone_size: .; v_call: TRBV18; j_call: TRBJ2-6; d_call: .
cdr3_nt: TGTGCCAGCTGCGATGGGGGAGGGGAGCAGTACTTC; cdr3_aa: CASCDGGGEQYF; clone_size: .; v_call: TRBV27; j_call: TRBJ2-7; d_call: TRBD2
cdr3_nt: TGTGCCAGCAGCTACAGGGCGGTAGAGGAAAAACTGTTTTTT; cdr3_aa: CASSYRAVEEKLFF; clone_size: .; v_call: TRBV28; j_call: TRBJ1-4; d_call: .
cdr3_nt: TGTGCCAGCAGCTTGGGGACAGGCCTCTCCTACGAGCAGTACTTC; cdr3_aa: CASSLGTGLSYEQYF; clone_size: .; v_call: TRBV7-8; j_call: TRBJ2-7; d_call: TRBD1
cdr3_nt: TGTGCCAGCAGCTTACCAGGGGGCTACGAGCAGTACTTC; cdr3_aa: CASSLPGGYEQYF; clone_size: .; v_call: TRBV7-9; j_call: TRBJ2-7; d_call: TRBD1
cdr3_nt: TGTGCCAGCTCTCGGGGAGGGGCTGGCGAGCAGTACTTC; cdr3_aa: CASSRGGAGEQYF; clone_size: .; v_call: TRBV6-5; j_call: TRBJ2-7; d_call: TRBD2
cdr3_nt: TGTGCCATCAGTGATAACTTAGACAGATTCAATCAGCCCCAGCATTTT; cdr3_aa: CAISDNLDRFNQPQHF; clone_size: .; v_call: TRBV10-3; j_call: TRBJ1-5; d_call: .
cdr3_nt: TGTGCCAGCAGCATAAGCTGGGGGGGCACTGAAGCTTTCTTT; cdr3_aa: CASSISWGGTEAFF; clone_size: .; v_call: TRBV13; j_call: TRBJ1-1; d_call: .
cdr3_nt: TGTGCCAGCAGTGATCGACAGGGGGCTTACGAGCAGTACTTC; cdr3_aa: CASSDRQGAYEQYF; clone_size: .; v_call: TRBV28; j_call: TRBJ2-7; d_call: TRBD1
cdr3_nt: TGTGCCAGCAGTTTATTGGGACTAGGTGGGAATGAGCAGTTCTTC; cdr3_aa: CASSLLGLGGNEQFF; clone_size: .; v_call: TRBV28; j_call: TRBJ2-1; d_call: TRBD2
cdr3_nt: TGTGCCAGCAGCTTGGCACAGGGGAGGCACGAGCAGTACTTC; cdr3_aa: CASSLAQGRHEQYF; clone_size: .; v_call: TRBV5-4; j_call: TRBJ2-7; d_call: .
cdr3_nt: TGTGCCAGCAGCCGGGACAGATTGTCGCCCCAGCATTTT; cdr3_aa: CASSRDRLSPQHF; clone_size: .; v_call: TRBV28; j_call: TRBJ1-5; d_call: TRBD1
cdr3_nt: TGTGCCAGTAGTATAGCCCCTAGCGGGCCAGCCTACGAGCAGTACTTC; cdr3_aa: CASSIAPSGPAYEQYF; clone_size: .; v_call: TRBV19; j_call: TRBJ2-7; d_call: TRBD2
cdr3_nt: TGTGCCAGCAGCTTAGTGGTCGGGAGGGCCAATGAGCAGTTCTTC; cdr3_aa: CASSLVVGRANEQFF; clone_size: .; v_call: TRBV7-9; j_call: TRBJ2-1; d_call: TRBD2
cdr3_nt: TGCGCCAGCAGCCAAGTGGAGGGAACTGGAAACACCATATATTTT; cdr3_aa: CASSQVEGTGNTIYF; clone_size: .; v_call: TRBV4-1; j_call: TRBJ1-3; d_call: .
cdr3_nt: TGTGCCAGCAGCCCGCGACAGGGAAACACCGGGGAGCTGTTTTTT; cdr3_aa: CASSPRQGNTGELFF; clone_size: .; v_call: TRBV5-6; j_call: TRBJ2-2; d_call: TRBD1
cdr3_nt: TGTGCCAGCAGCTTAGGACAGGGAAGTCAGCCCCAGCATTTT; cdr3_aa: CASSLGQGSQPQHF; clone_size: .; v_call: TRBV7-9; j_call: TRBJ1-5; d_call: TRBD1
cdr3_nt: TGTGCCACCAGCAGAGATAAAGATACGCAGTATTTT; cdr3_aa: CATSRDKDTQYF; clone_size: once; v_call: TRBV15; j_call: TRBJ2-3; d_call: .
cdr3_nt: TGTGCCTGGAGTCCTTCGTACAATGAGCAGTTCTTC; cdr3_aa: CAWSPSYNEQFF; clone_size: .; v_call: TRBV30; j_call: TRBJ2-1; d_call: .
cdr3_nt: TGTGCCAGCACCGTGACAAACTCCTACGAGCAGTACTTC; cdr3_aa: CASTVTNSYEQYF; clone_size: .; v_call: TRBV7-2; j_call: TRBJ2-7; d_call: .
cdr3_nt: TGCGCCAGCAGCCATTATGGGGCGACAGGTTTAAATGAGCAGTTCTTC; cdr3_aa: CASSHYGATGLNEQFF; clone_size: .; v_call: TRBV4-1; j_call: TRBJ2-1; d_call: .